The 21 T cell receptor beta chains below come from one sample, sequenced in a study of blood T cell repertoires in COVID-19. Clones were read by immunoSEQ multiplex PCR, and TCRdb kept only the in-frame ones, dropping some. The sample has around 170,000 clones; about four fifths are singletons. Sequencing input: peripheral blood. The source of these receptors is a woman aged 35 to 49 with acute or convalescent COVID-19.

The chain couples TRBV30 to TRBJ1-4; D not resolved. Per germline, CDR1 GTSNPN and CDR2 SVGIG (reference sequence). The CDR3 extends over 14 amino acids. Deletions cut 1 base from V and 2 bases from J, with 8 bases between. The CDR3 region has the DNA TGTGCCTGGAGTGCGCACAGTACTAATGAAAAACTGTTTTTT. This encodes CAWSAHSTNEKLFF.

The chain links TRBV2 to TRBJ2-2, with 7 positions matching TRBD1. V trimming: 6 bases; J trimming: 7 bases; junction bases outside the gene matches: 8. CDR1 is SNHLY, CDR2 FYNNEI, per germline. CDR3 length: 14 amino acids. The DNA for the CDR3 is TGTGCCAGCAGGCTCGAGGGGGCCGGCGGGGAGCTGTTTTTT. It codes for CASRLEGAGGELFF.

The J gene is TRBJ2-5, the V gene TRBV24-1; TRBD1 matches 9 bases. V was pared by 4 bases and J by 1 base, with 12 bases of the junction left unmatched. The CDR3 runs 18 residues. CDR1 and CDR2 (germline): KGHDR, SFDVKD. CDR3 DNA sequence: TGTGCCACCAGTGACTTAGCCCCGGGACAGGGTTTCCAAGAGACCCAGTACTTC. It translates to CATSDLAPGQGFQETQYF.

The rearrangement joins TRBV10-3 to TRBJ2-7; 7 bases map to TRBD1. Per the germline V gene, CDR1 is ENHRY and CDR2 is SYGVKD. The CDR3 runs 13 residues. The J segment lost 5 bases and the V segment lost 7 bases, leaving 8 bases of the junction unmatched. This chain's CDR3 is CAITRTGNNEQYF. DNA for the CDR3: TGTGCCATCACCAGGACAGGTAACAACGAGCAGTACTTC.

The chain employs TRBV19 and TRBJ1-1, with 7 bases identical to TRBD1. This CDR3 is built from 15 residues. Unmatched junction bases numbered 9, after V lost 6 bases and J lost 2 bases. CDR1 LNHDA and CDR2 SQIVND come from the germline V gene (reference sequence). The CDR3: CASRRDRELNTEAFF. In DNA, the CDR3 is TGTGCCAGTAGGCGAGACAGGGAGTTAAACACTGAAGCTTTCTTT.

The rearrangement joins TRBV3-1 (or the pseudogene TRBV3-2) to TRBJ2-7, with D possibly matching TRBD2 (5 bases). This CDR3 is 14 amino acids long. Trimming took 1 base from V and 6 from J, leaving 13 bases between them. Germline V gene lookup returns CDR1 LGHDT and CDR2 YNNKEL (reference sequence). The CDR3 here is CASSQAVGAGEQYF. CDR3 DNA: TGTGCCAGCAGCCAAGCAGTTGGCGCGGGCGAGCAGTACTTC.

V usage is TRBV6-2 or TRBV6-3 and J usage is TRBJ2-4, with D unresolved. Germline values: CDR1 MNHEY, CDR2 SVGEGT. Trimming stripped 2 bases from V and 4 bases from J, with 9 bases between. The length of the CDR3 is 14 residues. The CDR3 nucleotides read TGTGCCAGCAGTTACGGCTCCCCGAAAAACATTCAGTACTTC. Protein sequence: CASSYGSPKNIQYF.

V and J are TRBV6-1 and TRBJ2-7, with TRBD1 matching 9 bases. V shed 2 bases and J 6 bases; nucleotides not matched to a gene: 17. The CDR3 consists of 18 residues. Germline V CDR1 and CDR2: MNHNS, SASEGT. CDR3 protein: CASSEYPRDRASAGEQYF. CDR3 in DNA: TGTGCCAGCAGTGAATATCCCCGGGACAGGGCTTCGGCGGGCGAGCAGTACTTC.

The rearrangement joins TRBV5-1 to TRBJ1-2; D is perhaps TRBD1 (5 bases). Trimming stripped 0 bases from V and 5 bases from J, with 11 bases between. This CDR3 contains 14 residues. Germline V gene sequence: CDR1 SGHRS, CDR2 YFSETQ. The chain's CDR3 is CASSLARTPYGYTF. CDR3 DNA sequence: TGCGCCAGCAGCTTGGCCCGGACACCGTATGGCTACACCTTC.

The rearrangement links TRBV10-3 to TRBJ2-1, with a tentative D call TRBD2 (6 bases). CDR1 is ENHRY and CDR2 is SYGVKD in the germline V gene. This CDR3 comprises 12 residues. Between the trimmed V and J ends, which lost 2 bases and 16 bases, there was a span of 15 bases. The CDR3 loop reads CAISEASGRRFF. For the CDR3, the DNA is TGTGCCATCAGTGAGGCCAGTGGGAGGCGTTTCTTC.

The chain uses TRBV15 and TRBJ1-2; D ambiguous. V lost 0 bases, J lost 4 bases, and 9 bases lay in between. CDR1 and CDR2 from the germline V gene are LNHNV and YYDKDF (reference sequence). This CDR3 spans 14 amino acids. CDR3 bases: TGTGCCACCAGCAGAGATTCGGCAGGCTATGGCTACACCTTC. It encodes CATSRDSAGYGYTF.

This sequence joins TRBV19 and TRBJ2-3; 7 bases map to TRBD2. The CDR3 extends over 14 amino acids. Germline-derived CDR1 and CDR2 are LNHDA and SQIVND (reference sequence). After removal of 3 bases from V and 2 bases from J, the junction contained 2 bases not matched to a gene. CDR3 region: CASSIRDYTDTQYF. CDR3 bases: TGTGCCAGTAGTATCCGGGACTACACAGATACGCAGTATTTT.

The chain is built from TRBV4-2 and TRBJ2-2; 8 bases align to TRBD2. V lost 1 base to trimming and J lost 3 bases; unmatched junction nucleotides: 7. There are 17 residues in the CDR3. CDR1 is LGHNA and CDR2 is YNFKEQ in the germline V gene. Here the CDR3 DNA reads TGTGCCAGCAGCCAAGTCGGGGGGGCGCGGGACACCGGGGAGCTGTTTTTT. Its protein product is CASSQVGGARDTGELFF.

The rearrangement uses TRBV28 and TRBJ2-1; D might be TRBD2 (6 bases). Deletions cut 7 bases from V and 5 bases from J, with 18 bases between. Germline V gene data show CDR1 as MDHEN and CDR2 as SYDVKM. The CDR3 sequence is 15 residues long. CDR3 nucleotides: TGTGCCAGCACTCTACTAAGGGACTTCCACAATGAGCAGTTCTTC. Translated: CASTLLRDFHNEQFF. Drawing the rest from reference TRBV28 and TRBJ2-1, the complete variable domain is DVKVTQSSRYLVKRTGEKVFLECVQDMDHENMFWYRQDPGLGLRLIYFSYDVKMKEKGDIPEGYSVSREKKERFSLILESASTNQTSMYLCASTLLRDFHNEQFFGPGTRLTVL.

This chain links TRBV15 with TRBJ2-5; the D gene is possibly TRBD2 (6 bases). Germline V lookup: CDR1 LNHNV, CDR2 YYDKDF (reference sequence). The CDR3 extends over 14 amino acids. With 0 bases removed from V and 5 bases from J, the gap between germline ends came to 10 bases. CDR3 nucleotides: TGTGCCACCAGCAGAGAGCGGGGAGCGGAGACCCAGTACTTC. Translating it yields CATSRERGAETQYF. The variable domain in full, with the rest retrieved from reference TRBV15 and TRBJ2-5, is DAMVIQNPRYQVTQFGKPVTLSCSQTLNHNVMYWYQQKSSQAPKLLFHYYDKDFNNEADTPDNFQSRRPNTSFCFLDIRSPGLGDTAMYLCATSRERGAETQYFGPGTRLLVL.

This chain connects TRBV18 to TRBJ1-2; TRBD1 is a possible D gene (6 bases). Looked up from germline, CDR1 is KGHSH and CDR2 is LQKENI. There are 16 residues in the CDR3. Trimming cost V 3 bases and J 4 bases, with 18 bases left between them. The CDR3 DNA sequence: TGTGCCAGCTCACCCAATACACAGGGAAGAGGCTATGGCTACACCTTC. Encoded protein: CASSPNTQGRGYGYTF. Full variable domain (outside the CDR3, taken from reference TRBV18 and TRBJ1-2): NAGVMQNPRHLVRRRGQEARLRCSPMKGHSHVYWYRQLPEEGLKFMVYLQKENIIDESGMPKERFSAEFPKEGPSILRIQQVVRGDSAAYFCASSPNTQGRGYGYTFGSGTRLTVV.

CDR3: CASSRRRGGGNTEAFF. The CDR3 nucleotides read TGTGCCAGCAGCAGAAGAAGGGGGGGAGGGAACACTGAAGCTTTCTTT. J is TRBJ1-1 and V is TRBV7-2; the D gene is possibly TRBD1 (6 bases). Germline V gene sequence: CDR1 SGHTA, CDR2 FQGNSA. The V gene lost 5 bases and the J gene lost 1 base, with 17 bases spanning the gap. The length of the CDR3 is 16 residues.

The CDR3 protein is CASSSSGSIFQETQYF. The CDR3, as DNA: TGCGCCAGCAGCTCTAGCGGATCAATTTTCCAAGAGACCCAGTACTTC. The rearrangement uses TRBV5-1 and TRBJ2-5, with 7 bases aligning to TRBD2. Germline CDR1 reads SGHRS; CDR2 reads YFSETQ. Trimming took 3 bases from V and 1 from J; bases not matched to a gene: 9. The CDR3 loop spans 16 amino acids.

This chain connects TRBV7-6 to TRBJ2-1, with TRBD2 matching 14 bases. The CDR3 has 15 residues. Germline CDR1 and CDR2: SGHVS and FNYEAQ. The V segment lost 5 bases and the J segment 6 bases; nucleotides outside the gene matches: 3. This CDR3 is CASSPGTSGSNEQFF. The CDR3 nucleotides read TGTGCCAGCAGCCCCGGGACTAGCGGGAGCAATGAGCAGTTCTTC.

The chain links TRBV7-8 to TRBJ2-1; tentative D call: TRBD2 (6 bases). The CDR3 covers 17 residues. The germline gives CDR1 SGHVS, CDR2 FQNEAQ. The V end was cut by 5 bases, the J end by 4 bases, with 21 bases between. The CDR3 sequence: CASSTRTLATNYNEQFF. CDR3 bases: TGTGCCAGCAGCACCCGTACGCTAGCGACGAATTACAATGAGCAGTTCTTC.

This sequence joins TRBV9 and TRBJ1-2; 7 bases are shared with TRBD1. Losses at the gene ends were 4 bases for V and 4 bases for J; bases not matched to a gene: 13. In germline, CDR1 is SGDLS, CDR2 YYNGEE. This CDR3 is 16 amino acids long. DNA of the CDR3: TGTGCCAGCAGCCCGACTACGGGACAGATACTCTATGGCTACACCTTC. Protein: CASSPTTGQILYGYTF.